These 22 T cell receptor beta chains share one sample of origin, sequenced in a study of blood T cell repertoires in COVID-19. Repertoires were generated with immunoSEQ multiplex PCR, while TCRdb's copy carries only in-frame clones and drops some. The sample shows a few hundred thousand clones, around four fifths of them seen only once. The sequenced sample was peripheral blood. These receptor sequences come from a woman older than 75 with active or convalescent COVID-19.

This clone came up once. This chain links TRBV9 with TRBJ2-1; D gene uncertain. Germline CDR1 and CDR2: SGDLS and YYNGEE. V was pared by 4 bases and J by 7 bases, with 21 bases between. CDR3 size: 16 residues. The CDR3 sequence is CASSPSGQPAANEQFF. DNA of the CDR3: TGTGCCAGCAGCCCGAGTGGGCAACCCGCCGCGAATGAGCAGTTCTTC.

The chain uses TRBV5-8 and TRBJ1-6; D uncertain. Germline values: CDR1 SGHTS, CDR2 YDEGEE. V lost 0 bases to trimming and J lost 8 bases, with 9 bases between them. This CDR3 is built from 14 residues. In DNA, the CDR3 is TGTGCCAGCAGCTTGGACGGCGCGGATTCACCCCTCCACTTT. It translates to CASSLDGADSPLHF.

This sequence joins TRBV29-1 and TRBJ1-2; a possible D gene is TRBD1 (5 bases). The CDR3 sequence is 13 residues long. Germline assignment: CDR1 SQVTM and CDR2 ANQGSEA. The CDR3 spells CTRGTPHTYGYTF. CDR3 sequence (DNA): TGCACCCGCGGGACGCCTCATACCTATGGCTACACCTTC.

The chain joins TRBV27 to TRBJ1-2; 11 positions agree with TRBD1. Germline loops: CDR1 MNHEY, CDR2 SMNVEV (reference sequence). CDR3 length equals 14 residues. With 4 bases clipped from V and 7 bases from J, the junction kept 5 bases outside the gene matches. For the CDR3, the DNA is TGTGCCAGCAGTTCAGGACAGGGGGCGAGTGGCTACACCTTC. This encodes CASSSGQGASGYTF.

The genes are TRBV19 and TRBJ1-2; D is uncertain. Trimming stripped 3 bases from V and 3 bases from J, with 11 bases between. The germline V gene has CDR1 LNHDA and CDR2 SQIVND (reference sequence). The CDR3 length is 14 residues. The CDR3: CASSIRQRHYGYTF. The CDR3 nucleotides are TGTGCCAGTAGTATTCGTCAGCGGCACTATGGCTACACCTTC.

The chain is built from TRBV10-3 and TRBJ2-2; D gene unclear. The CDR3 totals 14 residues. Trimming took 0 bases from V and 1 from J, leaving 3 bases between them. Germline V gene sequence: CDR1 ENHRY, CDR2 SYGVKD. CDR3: CAISESRNTGELFF. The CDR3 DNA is TGTGCCATCAGTGAGTCTAGGAACACCGGGGAGCTGTTTTTT.

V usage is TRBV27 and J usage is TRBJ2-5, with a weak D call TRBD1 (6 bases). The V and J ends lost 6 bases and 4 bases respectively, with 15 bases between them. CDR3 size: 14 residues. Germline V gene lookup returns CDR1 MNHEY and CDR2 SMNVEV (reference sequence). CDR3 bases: TGTGCCAGCAGCAACAGGGAGTTCCGAGAGACCCAGTACTTC. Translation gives CASSNREFRETQYF.

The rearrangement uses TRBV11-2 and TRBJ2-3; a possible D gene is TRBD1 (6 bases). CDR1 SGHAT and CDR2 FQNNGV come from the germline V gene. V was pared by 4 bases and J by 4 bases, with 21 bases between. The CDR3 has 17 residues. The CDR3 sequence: CASSSMTVGHRADTQYF. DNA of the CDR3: TGTGCCAGCAGCTCCATGACCGTGGGTCACAGGGCAGATACGCAGTATTTT.

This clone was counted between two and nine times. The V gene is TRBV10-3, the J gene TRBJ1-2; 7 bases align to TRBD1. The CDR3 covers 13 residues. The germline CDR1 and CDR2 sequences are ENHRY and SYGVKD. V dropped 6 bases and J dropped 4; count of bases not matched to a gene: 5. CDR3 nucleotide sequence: TGTGCCATCAGGGGGGGACAGCTCTATGGCTACACCTTC. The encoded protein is CAIRGGQLYGYTF.

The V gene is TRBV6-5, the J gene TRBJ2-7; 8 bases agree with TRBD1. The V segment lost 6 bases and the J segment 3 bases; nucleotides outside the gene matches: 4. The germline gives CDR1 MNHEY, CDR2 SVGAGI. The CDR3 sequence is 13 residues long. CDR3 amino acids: CASSQGANYEQYF. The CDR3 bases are TGTGCCAGCAGCCAGGGGGCTAACTACGAGCAGTACTTC.

The CDR3 protein is CASSPTESGSSTQYF. The CDR3 DNA follows: TGTGCCAGCAGCCCCACAGAGAGCGGGAGTTCCACGCAGTATTTT. The chain has TRBV6-4 and TRBJ2-3; TRBD2 aligns across 8 bases. The CDR3 length is 15 residues. Germline assignment: CDR1 MRHNA and CDR2 SNTAGT. V lost 6 bases to trimming and J lost 9 bases; unmatched junction nucleotides: 14.

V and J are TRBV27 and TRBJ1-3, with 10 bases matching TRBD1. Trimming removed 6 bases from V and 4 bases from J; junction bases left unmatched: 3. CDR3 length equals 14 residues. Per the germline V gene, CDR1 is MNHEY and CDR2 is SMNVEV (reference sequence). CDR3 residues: CASRRDRGGNTIYF. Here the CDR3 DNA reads TGTGCCAGCAGAAGGGACAGGGGCGGAAACACCATATATTTT.

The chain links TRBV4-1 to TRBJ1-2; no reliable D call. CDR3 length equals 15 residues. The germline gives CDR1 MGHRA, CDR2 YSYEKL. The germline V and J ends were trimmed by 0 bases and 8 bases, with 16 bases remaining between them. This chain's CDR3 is CASSQDIGGVGGYTF. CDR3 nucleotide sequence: TGCGCCAGCAGCCAAGATATCGGCGGGGTTGGCGGCTACACCTTC.

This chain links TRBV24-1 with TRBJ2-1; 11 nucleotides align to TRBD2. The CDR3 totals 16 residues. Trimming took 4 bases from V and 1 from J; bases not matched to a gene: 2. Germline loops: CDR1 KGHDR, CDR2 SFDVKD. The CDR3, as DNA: TGTGCCACCAGTGACCCTAGCGGGGGGTCCTACAATGAGCAGTTCTTC. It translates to CATSDPSGGSYNEQFF.

DNA of the CDR3: TGTGCCACGGGCAGGGGATATGGAAACACCATATATTTT. This encodes CATGRGYGNTIYF. This rearrangement joins TRBV19 to TRBJ1-3, with D possibly being TRBD1 (6 bases). This CDR3 has 13 residues. V lost 10 bases, J lost 3 bases, and 13 bases lay in between. From germline, CDR1 is LNHDA and CDR2 SQIVND (reference sequence).

Written as DNA, the CDR3 is TGCGCCAGCAGCTTGGGACAGGGAGCCATGAACACTGAAGCTTTCTTT. This sequence encodes CASSLGQGAMNTEAFF. The rearrangement joins TRBV5-1 to TRBJ1-1, with TRBD1 identical over 7 bases. Germline loops: CDR1 SGHRS, CDR2 YFSETQ. Trimming removed 0 bases from V and 0 bases from J; junction bases left unmatched: 5. The CDR3 totals 16 residues.

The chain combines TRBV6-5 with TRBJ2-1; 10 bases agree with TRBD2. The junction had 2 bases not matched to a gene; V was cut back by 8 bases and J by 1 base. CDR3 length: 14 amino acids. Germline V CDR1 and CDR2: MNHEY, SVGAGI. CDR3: CASVTSGSYNEQFF. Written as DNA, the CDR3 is TGTGCCAGCGTGACTAGCGGGTCCTACAATGAGCAGTTCTTC.

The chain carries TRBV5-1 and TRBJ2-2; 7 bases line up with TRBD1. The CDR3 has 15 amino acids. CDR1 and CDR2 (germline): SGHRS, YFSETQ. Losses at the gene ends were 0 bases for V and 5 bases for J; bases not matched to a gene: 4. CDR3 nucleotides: TGCGCCAGCAGCTTGGACAGGGGAGCAACCGGGGAGCTGTTTTTT. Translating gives CASSLDRGATGELFF.

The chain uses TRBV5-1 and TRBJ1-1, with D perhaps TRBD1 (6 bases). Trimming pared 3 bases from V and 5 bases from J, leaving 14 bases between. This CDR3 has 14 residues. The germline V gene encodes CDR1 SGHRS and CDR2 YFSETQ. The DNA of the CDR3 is TGCGCCAGCAGCTCCGAGGGGGGGGGTACTGAAGCTTTCTTT. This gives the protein CASSSEGGGTEAFF.

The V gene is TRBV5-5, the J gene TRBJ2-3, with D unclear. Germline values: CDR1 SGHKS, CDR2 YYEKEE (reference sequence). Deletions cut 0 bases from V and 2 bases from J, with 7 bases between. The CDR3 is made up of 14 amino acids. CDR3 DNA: TGTGCCAGCAGCTTGGATCGAGTCACAGATACGCAGTATTTT. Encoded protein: CASSLDRVTDTQYF.

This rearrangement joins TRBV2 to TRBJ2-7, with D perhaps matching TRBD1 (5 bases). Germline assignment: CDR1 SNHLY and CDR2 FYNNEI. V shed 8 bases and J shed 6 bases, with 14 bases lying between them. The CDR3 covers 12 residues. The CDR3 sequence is CASRYTTGEQYF. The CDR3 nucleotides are TGTGCCAGCCGTTACACTACAGGCGAGCAGTACTTC.

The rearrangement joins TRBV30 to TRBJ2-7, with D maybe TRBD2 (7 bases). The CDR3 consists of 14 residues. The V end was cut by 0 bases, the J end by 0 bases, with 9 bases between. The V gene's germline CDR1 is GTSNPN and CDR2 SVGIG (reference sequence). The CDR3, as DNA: TGTGCCTGGAGTGTAGGGGGGGGCTCCTACGAGCAGTACTTC. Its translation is CAWSVGGGSYEQYF.